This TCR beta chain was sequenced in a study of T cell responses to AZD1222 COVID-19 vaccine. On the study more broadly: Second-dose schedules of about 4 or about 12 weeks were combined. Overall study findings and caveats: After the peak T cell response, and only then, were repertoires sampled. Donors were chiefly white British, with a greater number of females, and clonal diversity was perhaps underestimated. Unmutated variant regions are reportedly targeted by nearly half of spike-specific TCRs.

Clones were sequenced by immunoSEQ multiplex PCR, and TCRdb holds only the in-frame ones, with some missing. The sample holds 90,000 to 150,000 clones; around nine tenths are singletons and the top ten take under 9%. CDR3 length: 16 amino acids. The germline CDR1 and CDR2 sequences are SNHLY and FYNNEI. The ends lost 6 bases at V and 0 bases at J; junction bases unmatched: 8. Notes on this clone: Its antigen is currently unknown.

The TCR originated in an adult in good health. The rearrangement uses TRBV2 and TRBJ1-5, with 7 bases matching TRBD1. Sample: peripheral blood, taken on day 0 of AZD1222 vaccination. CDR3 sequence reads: CASSSHTGDSNQPQHF. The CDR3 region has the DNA TGTGCCAGCAGCAGCCATACAGGGGATAGCAATCAGCCCCAGCATTTT.